This T cell receptor beta chain was sequenced for a study of glioma-infiltrating T cells. Study conclusions and caveats: Gliomas, especially low-grade, showed above-expected tissue-blood divergence; non-neoplastic patients showed below. Only very few CDR3 sequences appeared in both tissue and blood.

This clonotype was observed many times. The antigen is unknown. This CDR3 region has 11 residues. V lost 7 bases, J lost 8 bases, and 11 bases lay in between. CDR1 is MGHDK and CDR2 is SYGVNS in the germline V gene. Using RNA template, CDR3s of TCR alpha and beta were amplified with iRepertoire arm-PCR. One-step reverse transcription and amplification started from around 100-400 ng of tissue mRNA or PBMC total RNA. Each CDR3 protein gets one entry after TCRdb re-called the multiplex PCR reads with MiXCR. The table shows over 80,000 distinct CDR3 sequences, with approximately 42% occurring only once. Sequenced: glioma tissue, nonneoplastic brain tissue, or PBMCs (not recorded which). The TCR originated in a human donor with low-grade glioma or glioblastoma, undergoing nonglioma brain surgery, or in good health (not recorded which). The V and J genes are TRBV25-1 and TRBJ1-2; D is ambiguous. CDR3 loop: CASMGVLGYTF. CDR3 in DNA: TGTGCCAGCATGGGAGTTTTAGGCTACACCTTC.